This TCR beta chain comes out of a study of blood T cell repertoires in COVID-19. Per the germline V gene, CDR1 is ENHRY and CDR2 is SYGVKD. Trimming removed 0 bases from V and 4 bases from J, with 15 bases in between. This CDR3 spans 16 amino acids. This clone was counted once. Clones were sequenced by immunoSEQ multiplex PCR, and TCRdb holds only the in-frame ones, with some missing. The sample has a few hundred thousand clones; around four fifths are singletons. This receptor was identified in a man younger than 40 who had recovered from COVID-19. The sequenced sample was peripheral blood. This chain joins TRBV10-3 and TRBJ1-2; D possibly corresponds to TRBD1 (6 bases). The CDR3 region is CAISESMVRTAYGYTF. In DNA, the CDR3 is TGTGCCATCAGTGAGTCGATGGTGCGGACAGCCTATGGCTACACCTTC.